The clone carrying this T cell receptor (beta chain) was seen repeatedly, ten times or more. Its specificity is not known. Other DNA sequences of this sample code for an identical CDR3. Each cell subset's genomic DNA was divided evenly among several immunoSEQ plates. Assay used: immunoSEQ multiplex PCR; TCRdb lists only in-frame clones, some missing. Counted here are about 990,000 clones, around three quarters occurring once; the ten biggest clones make up roughly 0.65%. The entry originates in a study of shared clonotypes between healthy human individuals. Study-wide results and caveats: Exclusively blood specimens were collected; tissue repertoires likely differ. Among the subsets, naive ones generally showed larger estimated richness than memory ones. Depth was large, yet rarefaction showed that sorted-subset sequencing was incomplete.

V lost 4 bases and J lost 3; bases outside the gene matches: 9. Germline V gene lookup returns CDR1 SGDLS and CDR2 YYNGEE. This CDR3 comprises 15 residues. The rearrangement joins TRBV9 to TRBJ1-2; TRBD1 agrees at 7 bases. The clonotype comes from a man between 18 and 35 years old in good health. Some clones in this sample may be carry-over from other donors' samples. The sample comprised memory CD4+ T cells from PBMCs. Regarding subset: CD45RA-negative fraction. CDR3 residues: CASSQGVGGDYGYTF. The CDR3 DNA follows: TGTGCCAGCAGCCAAGGGGTAGGGGGCGACTATGGCTACACCTTC.